This T cell receptor (beta chain) was captured by sequencing in a study of T cells in Graves' hyperthyroidism and ophthalmopathy. Germline values: CDR1 MNHEY, CDR2 SVGAGI. V dropped 2 bases and J dropped 15 bases, with 11 bases sitting between them. The CDR3 totals 11 residues. Hyperthyroidism was newly diagnosed in patients aged 18 to 65 (duration under 2 months). In making diagnoses, clinical symptoms, serum thyroxine and TRAb, thyroid ultrasound and orbital computed tomography were all used. General study results and limits: Through a model of 13 V-J features, ophthalmopathy was separated from stable hyperthyroidism. Most thyroid-expanded clonotypes above 0.001 were also found in blood.

This clonotype was found many times. Antigen: not known. Template material for amplifying TCR beta CDR3 regions consisted of RNA transcripts. First-round RT-PCR of the TCR CDR3 relied on the HTBI primer set. TCRdb called the multiplex PCR reads again in MiXCR, with one record for every CDR3 protein. The table shows about 200,000 distinct CDR3 sequences, with around 17% occurring only once. Material for sequencing was blood. The J gene is TRBJ2-1, the V gene TRBV6-5, with D perhaps matching TRBD2 (5 bases). The sequence was collected from a woman between 50 and 59 years old with Graves' hyperthyroidism. The CDR3 here is CASSYGIARFF. The CDR3 DNA reads as TGTGCCAGCAGTTACGGAATAGCGCGGTTCTTC.